The 24 T cell receptor beta chains below come from one sample, sequenced in a study of blood T cell repertoires in COVID-19. The assay was immunoSEQ multiplex PCR, and TCRdb's table has in-frame clones only and misses some. Of over 200,000 clones detected, about 88% appear once; the ten largest clones hold 0.9% to 1%. What was sequenced was peripheral blood. Every receptor here comes from a woman aged 40-49 years who had recovered from COVID-19.

The rearrangement links TRBV9 to TRBJ2-7, with D possibly TRBD1 on 5 matching bases. CDR3 length equals 13 residues. The V end lost 0 bases, the J end lost 6 bases, and 10 bases lay between the germline ends. Germline loops: CDR1 SGDLS, CDR2 YYNGEE. CDR3: CASSVGGRGEQYF. Here the CDR3 DNA reads TGTGCCAGCAGCGTAGGGGGTAGGGGCGAGCAGTACTTC.

This clone was observed once. CDR3 sequence reads: CAWSTGDLSGNTIYF. The CDR3 nucleotides read TGTGCCTGGAGCACAGGTGACCTCTCTGGAAACACCATATATTTT. The chain employs TRBV30 and TRBJ1-3; TRBD1 is a possible D gene (5 bases). Germline V CDR1 and CDR2: GTSNPN, SVGIG (reference sequence). Trimming removed 3 bases from V and 0 bases from J, with 12 bases in between. The CDR3 is 15 amino acids.

The V call is TRBV11-3, the J call TRBJ2-2; no reliable D call. The germline V gene encodes CDR1 SGHNT and CDR2 YENEEA. Between the trimmed V and J ends, which lost 1 base and 2 bases, there was a span of 5 bases. CDR3 length: 14 amino acids. CDR3 bases: TGTGCCAGCAGCTTAGGCGGAAACACCGGGGAGCTGTTTTTT. This translates into CASSLGGNTGELFF.

This chain joins TRBV13 and TRBJ2-3; perhaps TRBD2 as D (6 bases). The CDR3 is 14 amino acids. The germline V gene encodes CDR1 PRHDT and CDR2 FYEKMQ (reference sequence). Trimming removed 6 bases at V and 4 bases at J, with 14 bases between. The CDR3 region is CASRSSGGADTQYF. The CDR3 DNA is TGTGCCAGCAGGTCCAGCGGCGGGGCAGATACGCAGTATTTT.

The chain joins TRBV5-1 to TRBJ2-1, with 7 bases lining up with TRBD1. The CDR3 runs 15 residues. J lost 2 bases, V lost 4 bases, and 6 bases had no gene match. Germline V gene sequence: CDR1 SGHRS, CDR2 YFSETQ. DNA for the CDR3: TGCGCCAGCAGCATGGGGACAGCCCCCTACAATGAGCAGTTCTTC. This encodes CASSMGTAPYNEQFF.

The rearrangement uses TRBV5-1 and TRBJ1-3; D not resolved. V lost 4 bases and J lost 0, with 11 bases in between. CDR1 is SGHRS, CDR2 YFSETQ, per germline. CDR3 size: 15 residues. The CDR3, as DNA: TGCGCCAGCAGCCCCGCGGGCCGCTCTGGAAACACCATATATTTT. Translation: CASSPAGRSGNTIYF.

The chain combines TRBV30 with TRBJ2-1, with D possibly being TRBD2 (5 bases). CDR3 size: 18 residues. The V end lost 1 base, the J end lost 2 bases, and 21 bases lay between the germline ends. From germline, CDR1 is GTSNPN and CDR2 SVGIG (reference sequence). DNA for the CDR3: TGTGCCTGGAGTGGGACCCCGGGGTTCGGGTCCCCCTACAATGAGCAGTTCTTC. Protein product: CAWSGTPGFGSPYNEQFF.

V is TRBV11-3 and J is TRBJ2-1; unclear D gene. V gave up 5 bases and J gave up 0 bases, with 11 bases separating them. Germline V CDR1 and CDR2: SGHNT, YENEEA. CDR3 length equals 15 residues. The CDR3: CASSHERSSYNEQFF. Here the CDR3 DNA reads TGTGCCAGCAGCCACGAGCGCAGCTCCTACAATGAGCAGTTCTTC.

The chain links TRBV29-1 to TRBJ1-2; D might be TRBD1 (6 bases). Between the trimmed V and J ends, which lost 7 bases and 7 bases, there was a span of 13 bases. The CDR3 covers 11 residues. The germline V gene encodes CDR1 SQVTM and CDR2 ANQGSEA. The CDR3 coding sequence is TGCAGCGCTGTTGGGGGCCGTGGCTACACCTTC. Translation: CSAVGGRGYTF.

The genes are TRBV7-9 and TRBJ1-2; D possibly corresponds to TRBD1 (5 bases). The CDR3 runs to 18 residues. The V gene lost 5 bases and the J gene lost 4 bases, with 26 bases spanning the gap. Germline CDR1 is SEHNR and CDR2 is FQNEAQ (reference sequence). This CDR3 is CASSRGRSWAGTLYGYTF. The CDR3 DNA is TGTGCCAGCAGCCGGGGACGGAGTTGGGCAGGGACTCTCTATGGCTACACCTTC.

The chain uses TRBV24-1 and TRBJ1-2; the D gene is possibly TRBD1 (6 bases). Trimming took off 4 bases at V and 0 bases at J, with 8 bases between the two ends. The CDR3 has 14 residues. Germline-derived CDR1 and CDR2 are KGHDR and SFDVKD. CDR3 coding DNA: TGTGCCACCAGTGAGGCAGGGGCTAACTATGGCTACACCTTC. Protein sequence: CATSEAGANYGYTF.

The chain recombines TRBV24-1 with TRBJ1-3; D not certain. V was clipped by 4 bases and J by 4 bases, with 4 bases between them. Germline V CDR1 and CDR2: KGHDR, SFDVKD. The CDR3 consists of 12 residues. The CDR3 DNA follows: TGTGCCACCAGTGAGCGGGGAAACACCATATATTTT. Translation: CATSERGNTIYF.

The rearrangement links TRBV3-1 (or the pseudogene TRBV3-2) to TRBJ1-2; 9 positions agree with TRBD1. V was clipped by 3 bases and J by 4 bases; unmatched bases: 9. CDR1 is LGHDT and CDR2 is YNNKEL in the germline V gene (reference sequence). The CDR3 spans 16 residues. For the CDR3, the DNA is TGTGCCAGCAGCCATTCGGGGGGACAGGGCGTCTATGGCTACACCTTC. This gives the protein CASSHSGGQGVYGYTF.

The genes are TRBV9 and TRBJ2-5, with TRBD1 matching 7 bases. The length of the CDR3 is 15 residues. The germline gives CDR1 SGDLS, CDR2 YYNGEE. The V segment lost 3 bases and the J segment 4 bases; nucleotides outside the gene matches: 9. The CDR3 DNA is TGTGCCAGCAGCGCCCGGACGGGACAGCTAGAGACCCAGTACTTC. Translated, it gives CASSARTGQLETQYF.

The chain recombines TRBV29-1 with TRBJ2-5, with D maybe TRBD1 (5 bases). The CDR3 has 12 residues. V lost 1 base to trimming and J lost 5 bases, with 8 bases between them. Germline V gene sequence: CDR1 SQVTM, CDR2 ANQGSEA. The CDR3 sequence: CSVEGAGETQYF. The CDR3 coding sequence is TGCAGCGTTGAAGGGGCAGGGGAGACCCAGTACTTC. Full variable domain (rest looked up from reference TRBV29-1 and TRBJ2-5): SAVISQKPSRDICQRGTSLTIQCQVDSQVTMMFWYRQQPGQSLTLIATANQGSEATYESGFVIDKFPISRPNLTFSTLTVSNMSPEDSSIYLCSVEGAGETQYFGPGTRLLVL.

V and J are TRBV7-6 and TRBJ1-2, with 10 bases aligning to TRBD1. The CDR3 is made up of 15 amino acids. J was trimmed by 5 bases and V by 5 bases; bases with no gene match: 8. Germline-derived CDR1 and CDR2 are SGHVS and FNYEAQ. The CDR3 DNA is TGTGCCAGCAGCCTACCAGACAGGGGGCAATATGGCTACACCTTC. It yields the protein CASSLPDRGQYGYTF.

The table lists this clone with a few counts. This chain uses TRBV7-9 with TRBJ2-7, with TRBD2 identical over 8 bases. Unmatched junction bases numbered 8, after V lost 1 base and J lost 0 bases. The V gene's germline CDR1 is SEHNR and CDR2 FQNEAQ (reference sequence). This CDR3 spans 17 amino acids. CDR3 in amino acids: CASSLGGGREASYEQYF. The CDR3 nucleotides read TGTGCCAGCAGCTTAGGAGGGGGGCGGGAGGCCTCCTACGAGCAGTACTTC.

The CDR3 DNA is TGTGCCAGCAGTCTTGACCAGGGGCCCACAGATACGCAGTATTTT. The encoded protein is CASSLDQGPTDTQYF. J is TRBJ2-3 and V is TRBV2; D perhaps matches TRBD1 (6 bases). V was trimmed by 5 bases and J by 2 bases, leaving 14 bases between them. CDR3 length: 15 amino acids. Germline CDR1 SNHLY, CDR2 FYNNEI.

This chain connects TRBV12-3 or TRBV12-4 to TRBJ1-2, with 12 bases fitting TRBD1. Losses at the gene ends were 6 bases for V and 8 bases for J; bases not matched to a gene: 4. The CDR3 spans 13 residues. The DNA of the CDR3 is TGTGCCAGCAGGGGACAGGGGGCTGGGGGCTACACCTTC. It encodes CASRGQGAGGYTF.

This chain connects TRBV5-5 to TRBJ2-7; TRBD2 is a possible D gene (6 bases). V was clipped by 4 bases and J by 9 bases, with 11 bases between them. CDR1 SGHKS and CDR2 YYEKEE come from the germline V gene (reference sequence). The CDR3 has 11 amino acids. CDR3 protein: CASSGRDGQYF. The CDR3, as DNA: TGTGCCAGCAGCGGGCGGGATGGGCAGTACTTC.

This clone was found a few times. This chain connects TRBV19 to TRBJ1-4; 11 nucleotides agree with TRBD1. Trimming removed 6 bases from V and 8 bases from J; junction bases left unmatched: 5. CDR1 is LNHDA and CDR2 is SQIVND in the germline V gene (reference sequence). The CDR3 totals 14 residues. The CDR3 spells CASSPGQGVEKLFF. The CDR3 region has the DNA TGTGCCAGTAGCCCGGGACAGGGGGTGGAAAAACTGTTTTTT.

CDR3: CASSLGITGELFF. The CDR3 DNA is TGTGCCAGCAGCCTCGGGATCACCGGGGAGCTGTTTTTT. The V call is TRBV28, the J call TRBJ2-2; weak D call: TRBD2 (5 bases). The CDR3 spans 13 residues. Germline CDR1 MDHEN, CDR2 SYDVKM. Trimming removed 6 bases from V and 4 bases from J, with 9 bases in between.

V is TRBV27 and J is TRBJ1-1; tentative D call: TRBD1 (5 bases). The germline gives CDR1 MNHEY, CDR2 SMNVEV (reference sequence). CDR3 length equals 14 residues. The V gene lost 3 bases and the J gene lost 7 bases, with 15 bases spanning the gap. CDR3 sequence: CASSFRPGGIEAFF. In DNA form, the CDR3 reads TGTGCCAGCAGTTTCCGGCCGGGGGGGATTGAAGCTTTCTTT.

The CDR3 loop reads CASSPRRGSPRRNEQFF. Written as DNA, the CDR3 is TGTGCCAGCAGCCCCCGCAGGGGGAGCCCCCGGAGGAATGAGCAGTTCTTC. The chain is built from TRBV9 and TRBJ2-1; 7 bases match TRBD1. CDR3 length: 17 residues. Germline V CDR1 and CDR2: SGDLS, YYNGEE. The junction had 17 bases not matched to a gene; V was cut back by 4 bases and J by 7 bases.